This T cell receptor (beta chain) originates from a study of OX40 agonist ivuxolimab in advanced cancers. Across the whole study: Given to patients was ivuxolimab, an agonistic anti-OX40 (CD134) antibody. Patient treatment consisted of intravenous ivuxolimab administration every 2 weeks at 0.01 to 10 mg/kg.

Prior autoimmune disease or systemic immunosuppression barred patients. The germline V and J ends were trimmed by 11 bases and 4 bases, with 19 bases remaining between them. Germline-derived CDR1 and CDR2 are SNHLY and FYNNEI. The CDR3 loop spans 14 amino acids. Repertoires were generated with immunoSEQ multiplex PCR, while TCRdb's copy carries only in-frame clones and drops some. Of approximately 65,000 clones in the sample, around 90% were seen once. The clonotype was recovered from an adult with an advanced solid tumor such as melanoma, head and neck, liver or kidney cancer. Source: CD4+ or CD8+ T cells sorted from blood, taken in a trial of the OX40 agonist ivuxolimab. This chain joins TRBV2 and TRBJ2-3; D might be TRBD2 (5 bases). CDR3 coding DNA: TGTGCCTCCAGAGGAGGAAAACCCCCAGATACGCAGTATTTT. This translates into CASRGGKPPDTQYF.